In this sample, the clone carrying this TCR beta chain turned up a few times. The CDR3 sequence is 14 residues long. The ends lost 6 bases at V and 2 bases at J; junction bases unmatched: 6. CDR1 and CDR2 (germline): SGHVS, FQNEAQ. This record comes from a study of beta chain features in type 1 diabetes. Investigators reverse transcribed all isolated RNA, so they sequenced expressed TCRB transcripts. This table comes from immunoSEQ multiplex PCR, and its TCRdb copy is limited to in-frame clones, with some not included. The data hold roughly 610,000 clones, with 15% to 18% observed a single time. The rearrangement links TRBV7-8 to TRBJ1-2; 7 bases agree with TRBD1. What was sequenced was naive CD4+ T cells from blood. The source is a man aged 18 to 30 in good health. The CDR3 nucleotides read TGTGCCAGCAGGCCAGGGGGAGGAAACTATGGCTACACCTTC. Translation: CASRPGGGNYGYTF.